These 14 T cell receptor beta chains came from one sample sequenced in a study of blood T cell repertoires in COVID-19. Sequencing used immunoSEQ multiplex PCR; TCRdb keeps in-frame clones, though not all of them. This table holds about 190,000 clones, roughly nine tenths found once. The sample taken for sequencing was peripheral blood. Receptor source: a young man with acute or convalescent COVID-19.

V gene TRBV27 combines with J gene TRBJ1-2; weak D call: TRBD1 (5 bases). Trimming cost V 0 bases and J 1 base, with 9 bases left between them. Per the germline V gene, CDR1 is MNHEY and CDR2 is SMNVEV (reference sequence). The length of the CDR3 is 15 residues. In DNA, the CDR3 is TGTGCCAGCAGTTTATCGGCGGGGGTTAACTATGGCTACACCTTC. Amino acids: CASSLSAGVNYGYTF.

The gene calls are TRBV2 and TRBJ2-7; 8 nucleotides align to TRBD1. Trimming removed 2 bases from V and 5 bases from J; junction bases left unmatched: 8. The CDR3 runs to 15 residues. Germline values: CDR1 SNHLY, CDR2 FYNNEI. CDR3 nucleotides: TGTGCCAGCAGTGAACAGGGGGCCAGCTTAAACGAGCAGTACTTC. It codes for CASSEQGASLNEQYF.

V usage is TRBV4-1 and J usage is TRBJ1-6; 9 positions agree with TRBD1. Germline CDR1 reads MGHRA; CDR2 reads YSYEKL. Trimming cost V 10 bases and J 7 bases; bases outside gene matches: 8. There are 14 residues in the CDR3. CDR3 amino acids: CATKTGTGNSPLHF. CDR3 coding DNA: TGCGCCACTAAAACCGGGACAGGGAATTCACCCCTCCACTTT.

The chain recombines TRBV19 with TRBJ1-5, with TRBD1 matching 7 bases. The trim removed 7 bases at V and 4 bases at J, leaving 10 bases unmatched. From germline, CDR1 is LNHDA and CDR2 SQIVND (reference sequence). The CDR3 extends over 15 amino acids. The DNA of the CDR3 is TGTGCCAGTACGTGGGGGACAGCCGTTAATCAGCCCCAGCATTTT. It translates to CASTWGTAVNQPQHF. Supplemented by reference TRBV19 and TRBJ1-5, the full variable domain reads DGGITQSPKYLFRKEGQNVTLSCEQNLNHDAMYWYRQDPGQGLRLIYYSQIVNDFQKGDIAEGYSVSREKKESFPLTVTSAQKNPTAFYLCASTWGTAVNQPQHFGDGTRLSIL.

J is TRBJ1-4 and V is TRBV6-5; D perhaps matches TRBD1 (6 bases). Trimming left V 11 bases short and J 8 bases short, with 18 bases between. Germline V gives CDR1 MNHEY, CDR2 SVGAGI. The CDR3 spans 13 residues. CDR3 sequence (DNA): TGTGCCGGGAACAGGGATATGGGGGAAAAACTGTTTTTT. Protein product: CAGNRDMGEKLFF.

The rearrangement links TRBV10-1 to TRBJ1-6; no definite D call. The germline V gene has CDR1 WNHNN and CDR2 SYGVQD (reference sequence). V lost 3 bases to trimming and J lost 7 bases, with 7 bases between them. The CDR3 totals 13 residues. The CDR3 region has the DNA TGCGCCAGCAGTGAAATGCGAAATTCACCCCTCCACTTT. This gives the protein CASSEMRNSPLHF.

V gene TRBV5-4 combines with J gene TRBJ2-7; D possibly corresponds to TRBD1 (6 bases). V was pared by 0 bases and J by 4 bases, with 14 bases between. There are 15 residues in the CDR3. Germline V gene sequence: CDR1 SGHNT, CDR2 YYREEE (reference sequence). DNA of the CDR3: TGTGCCAGCAGCTTGGAGCAGGGGTCCGTATACGAGCAGTACTTC. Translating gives CASSLEQGSVYEQYF. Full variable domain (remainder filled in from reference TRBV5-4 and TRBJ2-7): ETGVTQSPTHLIKTRGQQVTLRCSSQSGHNTVSWYQQALGQGPQFIFQYYREEENGRGNFPPRFSGLQFPNYSSELNVNALELDDSALYLCASSLEQGSVYEQYFGPGTRLTVT.

The CDR3 loop is CASSLGTGKNNNYGYTF. For the CDR3, the DNA is TGCGCCAGCAGCTTGGGGACAGGGAAGAATAATAACTATGGCTACACCTTC. The V and J genes are TRBV5-1 and TRBJ1-2; 8 bases are shared with TRBD1. The trim removed 0 bases at V and 1 base at J, leaving 8 bases unmatched. Germline CDR1 SGHRS, CDR2 YFSETQ. The CDR3 is 17 residues long.

Written as DNA, the CDR3 is TGTGCCAGCAGGCTAGCGGGGGGGCCGTCCGGGGAGCTGTTTTTT. This sequence encodes CASRLAGGPSGELFF. The rearrangement joins TRBV5-5 to TRBJ2-2, with 12 nucleotides matching TRBD2. Trimming removed 5 bases from V and 6 bases from J; junction bases left unmatched: 5. The CDR3 is 15 residues long. Germline lookup yields CDR1 SGHKS and CDR2 YYEKEE (reference sequence).

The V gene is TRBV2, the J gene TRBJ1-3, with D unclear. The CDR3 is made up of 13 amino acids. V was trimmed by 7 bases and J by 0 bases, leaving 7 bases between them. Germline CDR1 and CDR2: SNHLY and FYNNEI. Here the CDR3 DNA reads TGTGCCAGCAATGGCAACTCTGGAAACACCATATATTTT. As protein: CASNGNSGNTIYF.

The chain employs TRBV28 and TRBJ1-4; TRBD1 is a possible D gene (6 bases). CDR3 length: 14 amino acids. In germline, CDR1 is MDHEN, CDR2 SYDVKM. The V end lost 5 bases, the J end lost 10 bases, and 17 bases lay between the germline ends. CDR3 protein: CASSRLTTGRKLFF. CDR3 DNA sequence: TGTGCCAGCAGTCGACTGACGACAGGCAGAAAACTGTTTTTT.

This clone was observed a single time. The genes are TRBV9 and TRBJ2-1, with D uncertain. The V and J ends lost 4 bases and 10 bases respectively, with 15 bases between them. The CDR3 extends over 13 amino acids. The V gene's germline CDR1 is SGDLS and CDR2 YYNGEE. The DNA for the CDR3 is TGTGCCAGCAGCATCGTCTTTCGCGGCGAGCAGTTCTTC. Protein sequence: CASSIVFRGEQFF.

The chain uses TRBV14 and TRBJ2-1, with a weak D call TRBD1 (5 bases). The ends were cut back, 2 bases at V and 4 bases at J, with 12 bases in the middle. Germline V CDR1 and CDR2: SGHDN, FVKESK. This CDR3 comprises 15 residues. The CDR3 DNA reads TGTGCCAGCAGCCAAAGGTCGGCAGGGTACAATGAGCAGTTCTTC. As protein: CASSQRSAGYNEQFF.

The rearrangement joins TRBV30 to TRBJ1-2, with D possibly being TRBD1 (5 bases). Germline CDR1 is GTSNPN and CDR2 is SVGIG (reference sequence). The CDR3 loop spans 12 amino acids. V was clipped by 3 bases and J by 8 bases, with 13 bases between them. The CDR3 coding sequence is TGTGCCTGGAGGGCAGGGTCTAGAGGCTACACCTTC. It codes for CAWRAGSRGYTF.